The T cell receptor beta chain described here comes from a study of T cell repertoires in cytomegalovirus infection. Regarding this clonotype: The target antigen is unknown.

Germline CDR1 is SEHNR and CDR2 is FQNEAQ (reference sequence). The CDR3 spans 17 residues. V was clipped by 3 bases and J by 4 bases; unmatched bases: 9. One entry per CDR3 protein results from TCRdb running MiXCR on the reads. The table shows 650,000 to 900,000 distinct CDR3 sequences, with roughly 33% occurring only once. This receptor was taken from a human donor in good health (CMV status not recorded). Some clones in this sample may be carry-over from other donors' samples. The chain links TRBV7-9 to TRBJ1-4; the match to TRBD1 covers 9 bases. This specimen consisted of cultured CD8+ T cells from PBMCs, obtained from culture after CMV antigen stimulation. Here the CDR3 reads CASSFMDRGWVNEKLFF. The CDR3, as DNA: TGTGCCAGCAGCTTTATGGACAGGGGATGGGTTAATGAAAAACTGTTTTTT. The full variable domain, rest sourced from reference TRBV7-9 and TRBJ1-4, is DTGVSQNPRHKITKRGQNVTFRCDPISEHNRLYWYRQTLGQGPEFLTYFQNEAQLEKSRLLSDRFSAERPKGSFSTLEIQRTEQGDSAMYLCASSFMDRGWVNEKLFFGSGTQLSVL.